The present entry profiles one TCR beta chain with its context. Its antigen is as yet unknown. This sample was taken from a study of T cell responses to AZD1222 COVID-19 vaccine. Data came from immunoSEQ multiplex PCR; TCRdb stores just in-frame clones and leaves some out. The data show over 150,000 clones, roughly 88% seen once. Study outcomes and limitations: Spike-wide vaccine-associated CD4 TCRs dominated at 160-218 and 743-854. Only a handful of AZD1222 recipients were seropositive at baseline.

The germline CDR1 and CDR2 sequences are KGHSH and LQKENI. This CDR3 is 13 amino acids long. The V end was cut by 3 bases, the J end by 0 bases, with 3 bases between. This sequence was found in an adult in good health. Sequences were derived from peripheral blood, sampled on day 0 of AZD1222 vaccination. The chain joins TRBV18 to TRBJ1-5; D is unresolved. CDR3 region: CASSPYSNQPQHF. Written as DNA, the CDR3 is TGTGCCAGCTCACCTTATAGCAATCAGCCCCAGCATTTT.